This T cell receptor beta chain was sequenced in a study of metastatic and nonmetastatic thyroid tumors. On the study more broadly: Comparison of repertoires was carried out across blood and tumor or nodule tissue from malignant and benign thyroid patients.

This clone was seen only a few times. CDR1 and CDR2 (germline): MNHEY, SVGAGI. The CDR3 loop spans 16 amino acids. Trimming cost V 2 bases and J 10 bases, with 18 bases left between them. Treatment of any kind had been given to no patient before thyroid surgery. TCRdb recomputed clones from the PCR reads via MiXCR. The data hold 3,000 to 3,500 clones, with approximately 30% observed a single time. V gene TRBV6-5 combines with J gene TRBJ1-6; D is undetermined. Input material: adjacent normal tissue. The source of this sequence is a male donor with papillary thyroid cancer or a benign thyroid nodule (not recorded which). Some clones in this sample may be carry-over from other donors' samples. The CDR3 sequence is CASSYTDFSLGSPLHF. DNA of the CDR3: TGTGCCAGCAGTTACACGGACTTCAGTCTGGGGTCACCCCTCCACTTT.